These T cell receptor beta chains were read from a single sample in a study of T-cell reconstitution after alpha-beta-depleted transplantation in children. TCRdb independently ran MiXCR on the PCR reads; one entry per CDR3 protein. The sample consists of 500,000 or so distinct CDR3 sequences, 10% to 12% of them appearing once. Here the sequenced sample was PBMCs, mostly from graft donor cells, taken 180 days after TCRalphabeta/CD19-depleted stem cell transplant. The source of these receptors is a female patient aged 2-15 years who had a stem cell transplant for aplastic anemia, so the T cells may come from the graft donor. Each CDR3 is given with its conserved first and last residue. A D gene is named only where the DNA matches it firmly. Rows give clone size only sometimes, using once, few, many, or a class for an expanded clone.

clone_size	v_call	j_call	d_call	cdr3_aa	cdr3_nt
few	TRBV24-1	TRBJ2-3	TRBD2	CATSGGLAYTDTQYF	TGTGCCACCAGTGGGGGACTAGCGTACACAGATACGCAGTATTTT
few	TRBV7-8	TRBJ1-2	-	CASSFPLSANYGYTF	TGTGCCAGCAGCTTTCCTTTGTCAGCTAACTATGGCTACACCTTC
-	TRBV30	TRBJ1-1	-	CAWSGTGGTEAFF	TGTGCCTGGAGTGGTACAGGAGGCACTGAAGCTTTCTTT
-	TRBV11-1	TRBJ1-2	TRBD1	CASSLQGVKGYTF	TGTGCCAGCAGCTTACAGGGGGTCAAGGGCTACACCTTC
many	TRBV12-3/TRBV12-4	TRBJ1-4	TRBD1	CASRDDRERVFF	TGTGCCAGCAGAGATGACAGGGAACGGGTGTTTTTT
-	TRBV27	TRBJ2-1	TRBD2	CASSYAGGEQFF	TGTGCCAGCAGTTACGCGGGAGGCGAGCAGTTCTTC
-	TRBV4-2	TRBJ2-7	-	CASSQELDSYEQYF	TGTGCCAGCAGCCAAGAGCTAGACTCCTACGAGCAGTACTTC
-	TRBV18	TRBJ2-7	-	CASSPGGGASYEQYF	TGTGCCAGCTCTCCTGGAGGGGGCGCCTCCTACGAGCAGTACTTC
few	TRBV12-3/TRBV12-4	TRBJ2-1	TRBD2	CASSSRIAGSSYNEQFF	TGTGCCAGCAGTTCGAGAATAGCGGGGAGCTCCTACAATGAGCAGTTCTTC
-	TRBV4-3	TRBJ2-1	-	CASSQGDDNEQFF	TGCGCCAGCAGCCAAGGGGACGACAATGAGCAGTTCTTC
-	TRBV19	TRBJ1-2	-	CASIPFAGSGGGGSYGYTF	TGTGCCAGTATTCCCTTCGCGGGATCCGGAGGAGGGGGAAGCTATGGCTACACCTTC
few	TRBV6-5	TRBJ1-3	-	CASSSVISGNTIYF	TGTGCCAGCAGTTCAGTGATCTCTGGAAACACCATATATTTT
few	TRBV20-1	TRBJ2-3	TRBD1	CSVPRDRVADTQYF	TGCAGTGTTCCCCGGGACAGGGTGGCAGATACGCAGTATTTT
-	TRBV7-9	TRBJ2-1	-	CASSYDRNEQFF	TGTGCCAGCAGTTACGACAGGAATGAGCAGTTCTTC
many	TRBV9	TRBJ2-3	TRBD2	CASSAHDRAGGPDTQYF	TGTGCCAGCAGCGCTCACGACCGAGCGGGAGGGCCCGATACGCAGTATTTT
-	TRBV6-2/TRBV6-3	TRBJ2-3	TRBD2	CASSYGRVAGDTQYF	TGTGCCAGCAGTTACGGGCGAGTAGCGGGAGATACGCAGTATTTT
many	TRBV19	TRBJ2-1	-	CASSTYNEQFF	TGTGCCAGTAGTACTTACAATGAGCAGTTCTTC
few	TRBV3-1	TRBJ2-1	-	CASSPLEGRQFF	TGTGCCAGCAGCCCCTTAGAGGGGAGGCAGTTCTTC
-	TRBV27	TRBJ2-7	TRBD1	CAVRGGRYYEQYF	TGTGCCGTAAGAGGGGGCCGATACTACGAGCAGTACTTC
few	TRBV28	TRBJ2-7	-	CASSLDSLGPYEQYF	TGTGCCAGCAGTCTCGACAGCCTCGGTCCCTACGAGCAGTACTTC
many	TRBV24-1	TRBJ2-1	TRBD2	CATSDLPGTSGSYNEQFF	TGTGCCACCAGTGATTTGCCCGGGACTAGCGGCTCCTACAATGAGCAGTTCTTC
-	TRBV29-1	TRBJ2-1	-	CSVEDRQPPPYNEQFF	TGCAGCGTTGAAGATCGCCAGCCCCCCCCCTACAATGAGCAGTTCTTC
-	TRBV4-3	TRBJ2-5	-	CASSQDPGQFEETQYF	TGCGCCAGCAGCCAAGATCCCGGACAGTTTGAAGAGACCCAGTACTTC
-	TRBV20-1	TRBJ2-3	TRBD1	CSARSGDRGTDTQYF	TGCAGTGCTAGGTCAGGAGACAGGGGCACAGATACGCAGTATTTT
-	TRBV29-1	TRBJ1-2	-	CSVNTSEDYGYTF	TGCAGCGTTAATACCTCCGAGGACTATGGCTACACCTTC
few	TRBV5-1	TRBJ2-1	-	CASRLSEYNEQFF	TGCGCCAGCAGGTTATCGGAGTACAATGAGCAGTTCTTC
-	TRBV6-1	TRBJ1-1	TRBD1	CASSQPGQGGTEAFF	TGTGCCAGCAGTCAACCGGGACAGGGAGGGACTGAAGCTTTCTTT
few	TRBV7-9	TRBJ2-1	-	CASSPFGGGSQRDEQFF	TGTGCCAGCAGCCCGTTCGGGGGCGGGAGTCAGAGGGATGAGCAGTTCTTC
few	TRBV27	TRBJ1-1	TRBD1	CASSSISGTGGTEAFF	TGTGCCAGCAGTTCGATTTCCGGGACAGGGGGCACTGAAGCTTTCTTT
many	TRBV12-3/TRBV12-4	TRBJ2-3	TRBD1	CASSRDRAEDTQYF	TGTGCCAGCAGCCGAGACAGGGCCGAAGATACGCAGTATTTT
few	TRBV9	TRBJ2-1	-	CASSVGRTEQFF	TGTGCCAGCAGCGTAGGGCGTACTGAGCAGTTCTTC
many	TRBV6-4	TRBJ2-2	-	CASSDFYGELFF	TGTGCCAGCAGTGACTTCTACGGGGAGCTGTTTTTT
-	TRBV18	TRBJ1-1	-	CASSPRTSYLRDTEAFF	TGTGCCAGCTCACCACGGACAAGCTACCTCAGGGACACTGAAGCTTTCTTT
-	TRBV20-1	TRBJ2-5	TRBD2	CSARTTSGSKTQYF	TGCAGTGCTAGAACAACTAGCGGGAGCAAGACCCAGTACTTC
few	TRBV9	TRBJ2-1	TRBD2	CASSVGGRGVSEQFF	TGTGCCAGCAGCGTAGGCGGGAGAGGGGTTAGTGAGCAGTTCTTC
-	TRBV27	TRBJ2-2	TRBD2	CASSFGSLAGGVELFF	TGTGCCAGCAGTTTCGGTTCACTAGCGGGAGGCGTGGAGCTGTTTTTT
few	TRBV20-1	TRBJ2-5	TRBD1	CSAGTGGGKTQYF	TGCAGTGCTGGGACAGGGGGAGGGAAGACCCAGTACTTC
-	TRBV3-1	TRBJ2-7	-	CASSQGFMWNYEQYF	TGTGCCAGCAGCCAAGGTTTTATGTGGAACTACGAGCAGTACTTC